This T cell receptor beta chain was recorded in a study of blood T cell repertoires in COVID-19. Generated by immunoSEQ multiplex PCR, the TCRdb table keeps only in-frame clones and is missing some. The table lists 310,000 or so clones, more than 70% of them singletons. Unmatched junction bases numbered 1, after V lost 4 bases and J lost 0 bases. The CDR3 has 15 residues. CDR1 is KGHSH, CDR2 LQKENI, per germline. Sequencing used peripheral blood. The V gene is TRBV18, the J gene TRBJ2-3; 10 positions agree with TRBD1. The receptor comes from a woman between 45 and 60 years old with acute or convalescent COVID-19. The chain's CDR3 is CASSRQGASTDTQYF. CDR3 bases: TGTGCCAGCTCACGACAGGGGGCGAGCACAGATACGCAGTATTTT. The full variable domain, completed using reference TRBV18 and TRBJ2-3, is NAGVMQNPRHLVRRRGQEARLRCSPMKGHSHVYWYRQLPEEGLKFMVYLQKENIIDESGMPKERFSAEFPKEGPSILRIQQVVRGDSAAYFCASSRQGASTDTQYFGPGTRLTVL.